These 30 T cell receptor beta chains share one sample of origin, sequenced in a study of cytomegalovirus exposure and HLA in healthy donors (dated by TCRdb to about 2017). Library creation used the immunoSEQ multiplex PCR assay. For the multiplex PCR, a mixture combining 60 forward primers for TCR Vbeta segments and 13 reverse primers for TCR Jbeta segments was used. TCRdb stores this immuneACCESS table with in-frame sequences only. Part of the clones is absent; in the studies checked, under half of the shortfall reflects unresolved V genes, and no reason is known for the rest. For this sample there are 75,000 to 90,000 clones; over 75% appear just once. Jointly, the top ten make up 3% to 3.5% of the sample. The material sequenced was PBMCs. The receptors were gathered from a man aged 50 to 59 in good health and CMV-seronegative.

The rearrangement joins TRBV20-1 to TRBJ2-7; D unclear. CDR1 and CDR2 (germline): DFQATT, SNEGSKA (reference sequence). V was trimmed by 6 bases and J by 2 bases, leaving 8 bases between them. The CDR3 covers 11 residues. The CDR3 DNA is TGCAGTGCAGACAATACCTACGAGCAGTACTTC. Translated: CSADNTYEQYF.

J is TRBJ1-6 and V is TRBV19, with TRBD1 matching 7 bases. The CDR3 is 18 residues long. The trim removed 6 bases at V and 0 bases at J, leaving 11 bases unmatched. CDR1 and CDR2 from the germline V gene are LNHDA and SQIVND (reference sequence). CDR3 nucleotides: TGTGCCAGTAGAATCCAGGGGGGCGCAAGCTCCTATAATTCACCCCTCCACTTT. This codes for CASRIQGGASSYNSPLHF.

V and J are TRBV6-1 and TRBJ1-2, with D unclear. This CDR3 is built from 15 residues. Germline V gives CDR1 MNHNS, CDR2 SASEGT. The V end was cut by 3 bases, the J end by 7 bases, with 18 bases between. CDR3 region: CASSDNLIVSGGYTF. In DNA form, the CDR3 reads TGTGCCAGCAGTGATAATCTTATCGTGTCAGGTGGCTACACCTTC.

The CDR3 sequence: CASSRGEGMESYEQYF. The CDR3 DNA is TGTGCCAGCAGCCGAGGGGAGGGGATGGAATCCTACGAGCAGTACTTC. J is TRBJ2-7 and V is TRBV11-2, with TRBD2 matching over 7 bases. The CDR3 runs to 16 residues. The trim removed 5 bases at V and 1 base at J, leaving 11 bases unmatched. CDR1 and CDR2 (germline): SGHAT, FQNNGV. The full variable domain, its missing parts supplied by reference TRBV11-2 and TRBJ2-7, is EAGVAQSPRYKIIEKRQSVAFWCNPISGHATLYWYQQILGQGPKLLIQFQNNGVVDDSQLPKDRFSAERLKGVDSTLKIQPAKLEDSAVYLCASSRGEGMESYEQYFGPGTRLTVT.

The chain is built from TRBV7-2 and TRBJ2-7; 8 bases align to TRBD2. The CDR3 extends over 14 amino acids. Germline values: CDR1 SGHTA, CDR2 FQGNSA. V lost 4 bases and J lost 3; bases outside the gene matches: 5. This chain's CDR3 is CASSSFGGGYEQYF. The CDR3 DNA follows: TGTGCCAGCAGCTCCTTCGGGGGGGGCTACGAGCAGTACTTC.

The chain employs TRBV2 and TRBJ1-3, with 8 bases lining up with TRBD1. The ends lost 0 bases at V and 5 bases at J; junction bases unmatched: 9. Germline CDR1 reads SNHLY; CDR2 reads FYNNEI. CDR3 length equals 17 residues. The CDR3 DNA reads as TGTGCCAGCAGTGAAGCACCAGGGACAGGTCTACGAAACACCATATATTTT. Translation gives CASSEAPGTGLRNTIYF.

This clone was counted a few times. The CDR3 DNA reads TGCGCCAGCAGCTTGAATAGTCTGGGGGGGGGCACTGAAGCTTTCTTT. It specifies CASSLNSLGGGTEAFF. The J gene is TRBJ1-1, the V gene TRBV5-1; D is possibly TRBD1 (5 bases). The CDR3 has 16 residues. Germline CDR1 SGHRS, CDR2 YFSETQ. V lost 1 base to trimming and J lost 4 bases, with 17 bases between them.

V and J are TRBV7-9 and TRBJ2-1; 16 bases align to TRBD2. The CDR3 has 18 amino acids. The germline CDR1 and CDR2 sequences are SEHNR and FQNEAQ (reference sequence). J was trimmed by 0 bases and V by 5 bases; bases with no gene match: 4. The DNA of the CDR3 is TGTGCCAGCAGCCCGGGACTAGCGGGGGGGTTCTCCTACAATGAGCAGTTCTTC. The encoded protein is CASSPGLAGGFSYNEQFF.

This clone was seen just once. This sequence joins TRBV2 and TRBJ2-3, with 9 bases fitting TRBD1. The CDR3 spans 16 residues. Germline V lookup: CDR1 SNHLY, CDR2 FYNNEI. Trimming cost V 3 bases and J 5 bases; bases outside gene matches: 9. CDR3 sequence: CASSDLPGQGRDTQYF. CDR3 coding DNA: TGTGCCAGCAGTGATTTGCCGGGACAGGGTAGAGATACGCAGTATTTT. The whole variable domain, filled in from reference TRBV2 and TRBJ2-3, reads EPEVTQTPSHQVTQMGQEVILRCVPISNHLYFYWYRQILGQKVEFLVSFYNNEISEKSEIFDDQFSVERPDGSNFTLKIRSTKLEDSAMYFCASSDLPGQGRDTQYFGPGTRLTVL.

The gene calls are TRBV7-2 and TRBJ2-7, with a weak D call TRBD2 (6 bases). The CDR3 loop spans 13 amino acids. Germline V CDR1 and CDR2: SGHTA, FQGNSA. The V end was cut by 10 bases, the J end by 1 base, with 14 bases between. The DNA for the CDR3 is TGTGCCATCCGGTCTAGCGCTTCCTACGAGCAGTACTTC. Translated, it gives CAIRSSASYEQYF.

The rearrangement uses TRBV19 and TRBJ1-5; TRBD1 is a possible D gene (6 bases). Germline lookup yields CDR1 LNHDA and CDR2 SQIVND (reference sequence). This CDR3 has 15 amino acids. The V end lost 10 bases, the J end lost 4 bases, and 20 bases lay between the germline ends. In nucleotides, the CDR3 is TGTGCCACCCGAGTGGGGGCCCAAGATAATCAGCCCCAGCATTTT. Protein: CATRVGAQDNQPQHF.

The CDR3 spells CASELQNTGELFF. As DNA, the CDR3 is TGTGCCAGCGAATTACAGAACACCGGGGAGCTGTTTTTT. J is TRBJ2-2 and V is TRBV6-1; no definite D call. The CDR3 loop spans 13 amino acids. Trimming took off 8 bases at V and 1 base at J, with 8 bases between the two ends. Germline-derived CDR1 and CDR2 are MNHNS and SASEGT.

The rearrangement links TRBV25-1 to TRBJ1-4; weak D call: TRBD1 (6 bases). The ends were cut back, 5 bases at V and 6 bases at J, with 19 bases in the middle. CDR3 length: 16 residues. Germline V gene data show CDR1 as MGHDK and CDR2 as SYGVNS. CDR3 sequence: CASSPLSGTLDEKLFF. In nucleotides, the CDR3 is TGTGCCAGCAGTCCCCTATCCGGGACACTTGATGAAAAACTGTTTTTT.

V and J are TRBV19 and TRBJ2-2; 7 bases are shared with TRBD1. Looked up from germline, CDR1 is LNHDA and CDR2 is SQIVND (reference sequence). Trimming took 5 bases from V and 0 from J; bases not matched to a gene: 15. CDR3 length equals 19 residues. The CDR3 nucleotides are TGTGCCAGTAGTCCAACCATTCTAACAGGGACAGCGAACACCGGGGAGCTGTTTTTT. Translated: CASSPTILTGTANTGELFF.

The chain is built from TRBV18 and TRBJ1-1; 10 bases fit TRBD1. The V gene end was trimmed by 3 bases and the J gene end by 7 bases; junction bases not matched to a gene: 5. CDR1 KGHSH and CDR2 LQKENI come from the germline V gene. This CDR3 region has 14 residues. This chain's CDR3 is CASSPRDRGREAFF. Written as DNA, the CDR3 is TGTGCCAGCTCACCCCGGGACAGGGGACGTGAAGCTTTCTTT.

The J gene is TRBJ2-2, the V gene TRBV9; 12 bases line up with TRBD2. This CDR3 region has 18 residues. V dropped 0 bases and J dropped 4; count of bases not matched to a gene: 7. Germline lookup yields CDR1 SGDLS and CDR2 YYNGEE. The CDR3 sequence is CASSVVASGGAITGELFF. In DNA form, the CDR3 reads TGTGCCAGCAGCGTAGTGGCTAGCGGGGGGGCCATCACCGGGGAGCTGTTTTTT. The whole variable domain, filled in from reference TRBV9 and TRBJ2-2, reads DSGVTQTPKHLITATGQRVTLRCSPRSGDLSVYWYQQSLDQGLQFLIQYYNGEERAKGNILERFSAQQFPDLHSELNLSSLELGDSALYFCASSVVASGGAITGELFFGEGSRLTVL.

CDR3 region: CASSFPGGLSGANVLTF. The CDR3 bases are TGTGCCAGCAGCTTTCCAGGGGGCTTGTCCGGGGCCAACGTCCTGACTTTC. The genes are TRBV7-6 and TRBJ2-6, with TRBD1 matching over 8 bases. CDR1 and CDR2 (germline): SGHVS, FNYEAQ. Trimming cost V 3 bases and J 4 bases; bases outside gene matches: 8. The CDR3 is made up of 17 amino acids.

The J gene is TRBJ2-3, the V gene TRBV9; TRBD2 aligns across 8 bases. CDR1 is SGDLS and CDR2 is YYNGEE in the germline V gene. The CDR3 sequence is 16 residues long. With V trimmed by 0 bases and J by 4 bases, 7 bases remained unmatched. The CDR3 here is CASSVAGGVGADTQYF. Here the CDR3 DNA reads TGTGCCAGCAGCGTAGCGGGGGGGGTGGGGGCAGATACGCAGTATTTT.

The chain recombines TRBV19 with TRBJ2-7; the D gene is possibly TRBD1 (6 bases). The germline CDR1 and CDR2 sequences are LNHDA and SQIVND (reference sequence). V dropped 5 bases and J dropped 0 bases, with 11 bases sitting between them. The CDR3 sequence is 14 residues long. For the CDR3, the DNA is TGTGCCAGTAGTCAGGGGCAGAACTCCTACGAGCAGTACTTC. The encoded protein is CASSQGQNSYEQYF.

The V gene is TRBV5-6, the J gene TRBJ1-1; 8 bases map to TRBD1. This CDR3 has 13 amino acids. V lost 7 bases and J lost 4; bases outside the gene matches: 6. In germline, CDR1 is SGHDT, CDR2 YYEEEE. CDR3: CASGRQGFTEAFF. The CDR3 nucleotides read TGTGCCAGCGGAAGACAGGGGTTCACTGAAGCTTTCTTT.

The rearrangement joins TRBV30 to TRBJ1-4, with D maybe TRBD1 (5 bases). The CDR3 length is 16 residues. Germline V gives CDR1 GTSNPN, CDR2 SVGIG (reference sequence). V lost 5 bases and J lost 0, with 16 bases in between. The CDR3: CAWGPGRVATNEKLFF. In DNA form, the CDR3 reads TGTGCCTGGGGGCCGGGCAGGGTTGCAACTAATGAAAAACTGTTTTTT.

This clone was detected only a few times. This same CDR3 is encoded by further DNA sequences in the sample. The chain has TRBV6-5 and TRBJ1-6; the match to TRBD1 covers 9 bases. The CDR3 length is 14 residues. Germline trimming cut 6 bases from V and 7 bases from J; bases unmatched to any gene: 4. Germline values: CDR1 MNHEY, CDR2 SVGAGI. Written as DNA, the CDR3 is TGTGCCAGCAGCCCACAGGGGGCCAATTCACCCCTCCACTTT. Protein sequence: CASSPQGANSPLHF.

The gene calls are TRBV4-1 and TRBJ1-6; D may be TRBD1 (5 bases). The CDR3 runs to 15 residues. Between the trimmed V and J ends, which lost 0 bases and 6 bases, there was a span of 9 bases. In germline, CDR1 is MGHRA, CDR2 YSYEKL. CDR3 protein: CASSQEQGGNSPLHF. CDR3 DNA sequence: TGCGCCAGCAGCCAAGAGCAGGGAGGTAATTCACCCCTCCACTTT.

With regard to this clone: The junction departs from germline at one end; a sequencing error may be responsible. The chain couples TRBV7-7 to TRBJ2-5; 11 nucleotides line up with TRBD2. Germline loops: CDR1 SSHAT, CDR2 FNYEAQ (reference sequence). The CDR3 is made up of 15 amino acids. The CDR3 nucleotides are TGTGCTAGCAGCGACAGACTAGCGGGACAAGAGACCCAGTACTTC. Translating it yields CASSDRLAGQETQYF. Looking up the rest from reference TRBV7-7 and TRBJ2-5 gives the full variable domain: GAGVSQSPRYKVTKRGQDVTLRCDPISSHATLYWYQQALGQGPEFLTYFNYEAQPDKSGLPSDRFSAERPEGSISTLTIQRTEQRDSAMYRCASSDRLAGQETQYFGPGTRLLVL.

V usage is TRBV11-3 and J usage is TRBJ1-2, with 7 bases aligning to TRBD1. The ends lost 5 bases at V and 7 bases at J; junction bases unmatched: 10. From germline, CDR1 is SGHNT and CDR2 YENEEA. The CDR3 is made up of 14 amino acids. The CDR3 protein is CASSTSRGSGGYTF. In nucleotides, the CDR3 is TGTGCCAGCAGCACCTCCAGGGGGTCGGGTGGCTACACCTTC.

This clone came up once. The chain uses TRBV28 and TRBJ2-1; 11 bases match TRBD2. The J segment lost 7 bases and the V segment lost 1 base, leaving 12 bases of the junction unmatched. CDR1 and CDR2 (germline): MDHEN, SYDVKM. CDR3 length: 18 amino acids. CDR3 sequence reads: CASSLFFIGTSGLNEQFF. Written as DNA, the CDR3 is TGTGCCAGCAGTTTATTTTTTATTGGGACTAGCGGACTAAATGAGCAGTTCTTC.

The chain has TRBV20-1 and TRBJ2-7; D uncertain. V was shortened by 6 bases and J by 3 bases, with 9 bases between the two germline ends. Germline CDR1 DFQATT, CDR2 SNEGSKA (reference sequence). The CDR3 extends over 11 amino acids. The CDR3 loop reads CSAHTNYEQYF. CDR3 sequence (DNA): TGCAGTGCACATACAAACTACGAGCAGTACTTC.

This clone was recorded only once. This chain connects TRBV5-6 to TRBJ1-2; D ambiguous. This CDR3 spans 14 amino acids. Between the trimmed V and J ends, which lost 1 base and 4 bases, there was a span of 11 bases. Germline V gene data show CDR1 as SGHDT and CDR2 as YYEEEE. The CDR3 nucleotides read TGTGCCAGCAGCTTGCAGGTCACCGGCTATGGCTACACCTTC. It codes for CASSLQVTGYGYTF.

This chain joins TRBV6-4 and TRBJ2-1, with 12 bases aligning to TRBD2. Per the germline V gene, CDR1 is MRHNA and CDR2 is SNTAGT. V lost 3 bases, J lost 6 bases, and 3 bases stayed unmatched. The CDR3 loop spans 15 amino acids. The CDR3 here is CASSDGTSGFNEQFF. CDR3 coding DNA: TGTGCCAGCAGTGATGGGACTAGCGGGTTCAATGAGCAGTTCTTC.

CDR3 in DNA: TGTGCCAGTGGACAGGGAGGCAATCAGCCCCAGCATTTT. Translated, it gives CASGQGGNQPQHF. The gene calls are TRBV2 and TRBJ1-5; 8 nucleotides agree with TRBD1. J was trimmed by 2 bases and V by 9 bases; bases with no gene match: 3. Germline-derived CDR1 and CDR2 are SNHLY and FYNNEI. This CDR3 is built from 13 residues. Together with reference TRBV2 and TRBJ1-5, the CDR3 gives the full variable domain: EPEVTQTPSHQVTQMGQEVILRCVPISNHLYFYWYRQILGQKVEFLVSFYNNEISEKSEIFDDQFSVERPDGSNFTLKIRSTKLEDSAMYFCASGQGGNQPQHFGDGTRLSIL.